Following are 28 T cell receptor beta chains from one sample sequenced in a study of blood T cell repertoires in COVID-19. Generated by immunoSEQ multiplex PCR, the TCRdb table keeps only in-frame clones and is missing some. The repertoire holds about 39,000 clones, approximately 90% seen once, with approximately 2.3% in the top ten. Sample: peripheral blood. These receptors were taken from a man aged 50 to 59 with active COVID-19.

J is TRBJ1-1 and V is TRBV7-2; TRBD1 aligns across 8 bases. The CDR3 contains 16 residues. The trim removed 6 bases at V and 0 bases at J, leaving 9 bases unmatched. CDR1 is SGHTA and CDR2 is FQGNSA in the germline V gene. The CDR3 DNA sequence: TGTGCCAGCAGTCGACGGACAGGGCACATGAACACTGAAGCTTTCTTT. Amino acids: CASSRRTGHMNTEAFF.

The genes are TRBV19 and TRBJ1-2, with D unclear. The CDR3 runs 14 residues. CDR1 is LNHDA, CDR2 SQIVND, per germline (reference sequence). Trimming took off 3 bases at V and 4 bases at J, with 12 bases between the two ends. CDR3 residues: CASSIGDSSYGYTF. The CDR3 nucleotides read TGTGCCAGTAGTATCGGCGACTCGAGCTATGGCTACACCTTC.

In DNA, the CDR3 is TGTGCCAGCAGCTTGACGGGGACAGGTGGCTACACCTTC. It codes for CASSLTGTGGYTF. The rearrangement joins TRBV5-4 to TRBJ1-2; 8 bases match TRBD1. Germline CDR1 SGHNT, CDR2 YYREEE (reference sequence). Trimming at V came to 1 base and at J to 7 bases, leaving 3 bases not matched to a gene. This CDR3 is built from 13 residues.

V is TRBV4-2 and J is TRBJ1-1, with TRBD1 matching 7 bases. The CDR3 spans 15 residues. The V gene's germline CDR1 is LGHNA and CDR2 YNFKEQ. V lost 1 base and J lost 3; bases outside the gene matches: 5. CDR3 amino acids: CASSQARGRDTEAFF. CDR3 sequence (DNA): TGTGCCAGCAGCCAAGCGAGGGGGCGGGACACTGAAGCTTTCTTT.

This chain links TRBV30 with TRBJ1-2, with 7 bases matching TRBD1. This CDR3 region has 16 residues. In germline, CDR1 is GTSNPN, CDR2 SVGIG (reference sequence). After removal of 4 bases from V and 0 bases from J, the junction contained 11 bases not matched to a gene. The CDR3 spells CAWTGPRTGPNYGYTF. In DNA form, the CDR3 reads TGTGCCTGGACGGGGCCCAGGACAGGTCCTAACTATGGCTACACCTTC.

The CDR3 reads CASSPRDRGIYGYTF. Here the CDR3 DNA reads TGCGCCAGCAGCCCCCGGGACAGGGGGATTTATGGCTACACCTTC. This chain uses TRBV5-1 with TRBJ1-2, with 11 bases aligning to TRBD1. V was clipped by 4 bases and J by 5 bases; unmatched bases: 7. The CDR3 length is 15 residues. CDR1 and CDR2 from the germline V gene are SGHRS and YFSETQ.

The V and J genes are TRBV9 and TRBJ2-2; 8 bases map to TRBD2. Germline V gives CDR1 SGDLS, CDR2 YYNGEE. J gave up 1 base and V 0 bases, and 2 bases lay outside the gene matches. The CDR3 has 16 residues. The CDR3 nucleotides are TGTGCCAGCAGCGTAGACCGGGGGGGGAACACCGGGGAGCTGTTTTTT. Its protein is CASSVDRGGNTGELFF.

V and J are TRBV7-8 and TRBJ2-7, with D maybe TRBD1 (6 bases). Per the germline V gene, CDR1 is SGHVS and CDR2 is FQNEAQ. CDR3 length: 15 residues. Trimming pared 1 base from V and 2 bases from J, leaving 12 bases between. For the CDR3, the DNA is TGTGCCAGCAGCTTAGACTATGGACAGACCTACGAGCAGTACTTC. It codes for CASSLDYGQTYEQYF.

V gene TRBV30 combines with J gene TRBJ1-1; D is undetermined. V was pared by 2 bases and J by 3 bases, with 7 bases between. CDR1 GTSNPN and CDR2 SVGIG come from the germline V gene (reference sequence). The CDR3 covers 12 residues. Written as DNA, the CDR3 is TGTGCCTGGAGTCCCGGGTACACTGAAGCTTTCTTT. This encodes CAWSPGYTEAFF.

Remarks on this clone: Other DNA sequences in the same sample also yield this CDR3. The rearrangement joins TRBV5-1 to TRBJ2-1; 7 bases map to TRBD2. Per the germline V gene, CDR1 is SGHRS and CDR2 is YFSETQ. The CDR3 runs to 15 residues. V shed 0 bases and J 0 bases; nucleotides not matched to a gene: 0. The CDR3 nucleotides are TGCGCCAGCAGCTTGGGCGGGAGCTCCTACAATGAGCAGTTCTTC. Residues: CASSLGGSSYNEQFF.

V is TRBV4-1 and J is TRBJ2-1; 14 bases fit TRBD2. The CDR3 totals 18 residues. CDR1 is MGHRA, CDR2 YSYEKL, per germline. The V and J ends lost 4 bases and 6 bases, in that order; junction bases with no gene match: 11. The CDR3 nucleotides read TGCGCCAGCAGCCTCTCGGGACTAGCGGGGGAGGTAGGCAATGAGCAGTTCTTC. Amino acid sequence: CASSLSGLAGEVGNEQFF.

The chain links TRBV9 to TRBJ2-3; the D gene is possibly TRBD2 (6 bases). The CDR3 loop spans 13 amino acids. V was shortened by 0 bases and J by 9 bases, with 11 bases between the two germline ends. CDR1 SGDLS and CDR2 YYNGEE come from the germline V gene. The CDR3 loop is CASSVEVSGTQYF. The CDR3 DNA is TGTGCCAGCAGCGTAGAGGTTAGCGGCACGCAGTATTTT.

The CDR3 DNA is TGTGCTAGTGGTTTGACGGGACTAGCGGGGGTAGAGACCCAGTACTTC. Residues: CASGLTGLAGVETQYF. V and J are TRBV12-5 and TRBJ2-5; 14 nucleotides match TRBD2. The CDR3 is made up of 16 amino acids. The germline V gene encodes CDR1 LGHNT and CDR2 FRNRAP. Trimming at V came to 2 bases and at J to 4 bases, leaving 3 bases not matched to a gene.

The DNA of the CDR3 is TGTGCCATCAGTGAATCCCCGGGTCAACGAAACACCATATATTTT. This encodes CAISESPGQRNTIYF. The V gene is TRBV10-3, the J gene TRBJ1-3, with D unresolved. Germline assignment: CDR1 ENHRY and CDR2 SYGVKD. V was cut by 3 bases and J by 5 bases, with 14 bases left in between. The length of the CDR3 is 15 residues.

The V gene is TRBV2, the J gene TRBJ1-2; a weak D match, TRBD1 (5 bases). The V gene lost 10 bases and the J gene lost 6 bases, with 12 bases spanning the gap. Germline V gene sequence: CDR1 SNHLY, CDR2 FYNNEI. The CDR3 covers 11 residues. CDR3 bases: TGTGCCATCTCGTCGGGGGATGGCTACACCTTC. This gives the protein CAISSGDGYTF.

This chain links TRBV25-1 with TRBJ1-2, with 8 bases aligning to TRBD1. This CDR3 spans 14 amino acids. V gave up 10 bases and J gave up 4 bases; unmatched junction bases: 11. Germline V gene sequence: CDR1 MGHDK, CDR2 SYGVNS. This CDR3 is CATKGTGGSYGYTF. As DNA, the CDR3 is TGTGCCACGAAGGGGACAGGCGGATCCTATGGCTACACCTTC.

This clone has just one count. V gene TRBV6-6 combines with J gene TRBJ1-1, with D hard to call. Germline CDR1 is MNHNY and CDR2 is SVGAGI (reference sequence). Trimming shortened V by 0 bases and J by 4 bases, and 15 bases separated the two germline ends. The CDR3 consists of 16 residues. The CDR3 DNA follows: TGTGCCAGCAGTTACTCAGTCCGGGCGGGAAGCACTGAAGCTTTCTTT. Its protein is CASSYSVRAGSTEAFF.

J is TRBJ2-7 and V is TRBV7-9, with a weak D call TRBD1 (5 bases). CDR3 length: 14 amino acids. Germline CDR1 SEHNR, CDR2 FQNEAQ (reference sequence). The V end lost 3 bases, the J end lost 0 bases, and 9 bases lay between the germline ends. This CDR3 is CASSFTGTSYEQYF. CDR3 sequence (DNA): TGTGCCAGCAGCTTTACAGGAACCTCCTACGAGCAGTACTTC.

V usage is TRBV3-1 (or the pseudogene TRBV3-2) and J usage is TRBJ2-7; D gene ambiguous. Trimming took off 3 bases at V and 2 bases at J, with 5 bases between the two ends. Germline V lookup: CDR1 LGHDT, CDR2 YNNKEL (reference sequence). This CDR3 has 12 amino acids. This CDR3 is CASSQRTYEQYF. CDR3 bases: TGTGCCAGCAGCCAGAGGACCTACGAGCAGTACTTC.

The chain employs TRBV3-1 (or the pseudogene TRBV3-2) and TRBJ2-5, with a tentative D call TRBD2 (6 bases). Germline CDR1 LGHDT, CDR2 YNNKEL (reference sequence). The CDR3 is 17 amino acids. Trimming removed 8 bases from V and 2 bases from J, with 24 bases in between. The CDR3 loop reads CASWLGRGKDKQETQYF. The CDR3, as DNA: TGTGCCAGCTGGTTAGGTCGGGGGAAGGATAAACAAGAGACCCAGTACTTC.

The chain recombines TRBV5-1 with TRBJ2-7; TRBD2 aligns across 9 bases. This CDR3 spans 15 amino acids. Germline assignment: CDR1 SGHRS and CDR2 YFSETQ. After removal of 0 bases from V and 2 bases from J, the junction contained 3 bases not matched to a gene. The DNA for the CDR3 is TGCGCCAGCAGCTTGGCGGCGGGAGGGCCCTACGAGCAGTACTTC. Its translation: CASSLAAGGPYEQYF.

The rearrangement links TRBV3-1 (or the pseudogene TRBV3-2) to TRBJ1-2, with D perhaps matching TRBD1 (6 bases). V lost 4 bases to trimming and J lost 4 bases, with 10 bases between them. From germline, CDR1 is LGHDT and CDR2 YNNKEL (reference sequence). The length of the CDR3 is 13 residues. The CDR3 is CASSPGTTYGYTF. Here the CDR3 DNA reads TGTGCCAGCAGCCCTGGGACAACCTATGGCTACACCTTC.

The gene calls are TRBV4-2 and TRBJ1-1, with D maybe TRBD1 (5 bases). V lost 1 base, J lost 2 bases, and 8 bases lay in between. The CDR3 contains 14 residues. The V gene's germline CDR1 is LGHNA and CDR2 YNFKEQ. CDR3 loop: CASSQGQGNTEAFF. In DNA, the CDR3 is TGTGCCAGCAGCCAAGGGCAGGGCAACACTGAAGCTTTCTTT.

The chain uses TRBV12-3 or TRBV12-4 and TRBJ2-7; D is ambiguous. The CDR3 has 12 amino acids. The V end was cut by 2 bases, the J end by 7 bases, with 9 bases between. CDR3 coding DNA: TGTGCCAGCAGTTTAATCCGTGAGGAGCAGTACTTC. It encodes CASSLIREEQYF.

The rearrangement joins TRBV5-4 to TRBJ2-6; D gene uncertain. V lost 3 bases to trimming and J lost 1 base, with 8 bases between them. The CDR3 totals 15 residues. CDR1 and CDR2 (germline): SGHNT, YYREEE (reference sequence). The CDR3 sequence: CASSSPGSGANVLTF. CDR3 bases: TGTGCCAGCAGCTCCCCCGGTTCTGGGGCCAACGTCCTGACTTTC.

The J gene is TRBJ1-1, the V gene TRBV29-1; D is unresolved. Trimming stripped 6 bases from V and 1 base from J, with 6 bases between. The CDR3 covers 11 residues. CDR1 is SQVTM, CDR2 ANQGSEA, per germline. The CDR3 nucleotides are TGCAGCGTGACGGGGAACACTGAAGCTTTCTTT. The encoded protein is CSVTGNTEAFF. Combining the CDR3 with reference TRBV29-1 and TRBJ1-1 gives the whole variable domain SAVISQKPSRDICQRGTSLTIQCQVDSQVTMMFWYRQQPGQSLTLIATANQGSEATYESGFVIDKFPISRPNLTFSTLTVSNMSPEDSSIYLCSVTGNTEAFFGQGTRLTVV.

V and J are TRBV7-9 and TRBJ1-2, with TRBD1 as a possible D gene (6 bases). The CDR3 contains 14 residues. Trimming shortened V by 1 base and J by 3 bases, and 9 bases separated the two germline ends. Germline V CDR1 and CDR2: SEHNR, FQNEAQ (reference sequence). The CDR3 protein is CASSLGRGDYGYTF. CDR3 coding DNA: TGTGCCAGCAGCTTAGGCAGGGGAGACTATGGCTACACCTTC. Looking up the rest from reference TRBV7-9 and TRBJ1-2 gives the full variable domain: DTGVSQNPRHKITKRGQNVTFRCDPISEHNRLYWYRQTLGQGPEFLTYFQNEAQLEKSRLLSDRFSAERPKGSFSTLEIQRTEQGDSAMYLCASSLGRGDYGYTFGSGTRLTVV.

The chain carries TRBV7-2 and TRBJ2-7; a possible D gene is TRBD1 (5 bases). This CDR3 is built from 14 residues. V lost 3 bases, J lost 2 bases, and 11 bases lay in between. The germline V gene encodes CDR1 SGHTA and CDR2 FQGNSA. CDR3 residues: CASSLKTDTYEQYF. The CDR3 region has the DNA TGTGCCAGCAGCTTGAAGACAGATACCTACGAGCAGTACTTC.